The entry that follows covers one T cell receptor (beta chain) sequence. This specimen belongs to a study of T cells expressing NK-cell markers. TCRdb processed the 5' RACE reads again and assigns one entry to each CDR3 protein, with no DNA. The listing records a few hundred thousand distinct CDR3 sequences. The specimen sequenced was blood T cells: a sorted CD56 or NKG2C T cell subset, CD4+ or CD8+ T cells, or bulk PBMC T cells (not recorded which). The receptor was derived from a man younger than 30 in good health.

The CDR3 is CASSFRVILGTDTQYF. The chain employs TRBV12-3 or TRBV12-4 and TRBJ2-3. This CDR3 is 16 amino acids long.